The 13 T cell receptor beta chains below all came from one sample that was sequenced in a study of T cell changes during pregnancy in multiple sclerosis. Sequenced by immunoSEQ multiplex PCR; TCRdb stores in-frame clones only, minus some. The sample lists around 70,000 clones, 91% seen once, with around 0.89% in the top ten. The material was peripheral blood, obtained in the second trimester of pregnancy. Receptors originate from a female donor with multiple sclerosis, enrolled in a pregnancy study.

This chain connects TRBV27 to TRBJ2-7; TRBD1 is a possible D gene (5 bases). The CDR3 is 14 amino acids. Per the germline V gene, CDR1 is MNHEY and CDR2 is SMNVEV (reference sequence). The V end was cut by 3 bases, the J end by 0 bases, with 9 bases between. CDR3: CASSLAGLSYEQYF. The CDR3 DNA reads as TGTGCCAGCAGTTTGGCAGGGCTCTCCTACGAGCAGTACTTC.

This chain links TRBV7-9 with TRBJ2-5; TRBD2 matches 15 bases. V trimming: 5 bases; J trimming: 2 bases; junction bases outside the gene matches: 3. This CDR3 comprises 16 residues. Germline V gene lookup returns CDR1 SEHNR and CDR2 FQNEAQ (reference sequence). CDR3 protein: CASSTGLAGGQETQYF. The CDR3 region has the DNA TGTGCCAGCAGCACCGGACTAGCGGGGGGGCAAGAGACCCAGTACTTC.

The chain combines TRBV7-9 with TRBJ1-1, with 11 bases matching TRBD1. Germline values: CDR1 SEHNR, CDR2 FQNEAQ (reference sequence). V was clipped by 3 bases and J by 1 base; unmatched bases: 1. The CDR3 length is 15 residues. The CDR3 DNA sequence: TGTGCCAGCAGCTTGGGACAGGGGGGGAACACTGAAGCTTTCTTT. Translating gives CASSLGQGGNTEAFF.

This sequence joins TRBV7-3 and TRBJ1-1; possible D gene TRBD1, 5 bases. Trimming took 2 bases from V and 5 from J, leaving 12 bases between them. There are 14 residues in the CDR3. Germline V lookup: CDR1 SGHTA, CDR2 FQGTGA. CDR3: CASSLDGAMTEAFF. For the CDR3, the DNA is TGTGCCAGCAGCTTAGATGGGGCGATGACTGAAGCTTTCTTT. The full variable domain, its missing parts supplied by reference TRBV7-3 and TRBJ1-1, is GAGVSQTPSNKVTEKGKYVELRCDPISGHTALYWYRQSLGQGPEFLIYFQGTGAADDSGLPNDRFFAVRPEGSVSTLKIQRTERGDSAVYLCASSLDGAMTEAFFGQGTRLTVV.

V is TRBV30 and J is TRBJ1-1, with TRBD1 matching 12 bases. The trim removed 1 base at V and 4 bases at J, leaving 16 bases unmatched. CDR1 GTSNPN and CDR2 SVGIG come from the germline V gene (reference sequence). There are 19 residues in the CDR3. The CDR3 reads CAWSGIDPGTGGFSTEAFF. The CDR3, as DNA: TGTGCCTGGAGTGGAATTGACCCCGGGACAGGGGGCTTCAGCACTGAAGCTTTCTTT.

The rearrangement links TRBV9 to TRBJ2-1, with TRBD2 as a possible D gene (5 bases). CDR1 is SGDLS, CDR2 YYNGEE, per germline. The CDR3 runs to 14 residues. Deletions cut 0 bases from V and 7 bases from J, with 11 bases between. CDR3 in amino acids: CASSVAVGVNEQFF. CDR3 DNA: TGTGCCAGCAGCGTAGCCGTCGGGGTTAATGAGCAGTTCTTC.

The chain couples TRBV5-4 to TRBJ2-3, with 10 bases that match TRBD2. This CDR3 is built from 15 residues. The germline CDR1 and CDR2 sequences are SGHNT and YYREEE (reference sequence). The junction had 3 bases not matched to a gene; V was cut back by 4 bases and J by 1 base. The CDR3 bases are TGTGCCAGCAGCCCCACTAGCGGGGGCACAGATACGCAGTATTTT. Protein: CASSPTSGGTDTQYF.

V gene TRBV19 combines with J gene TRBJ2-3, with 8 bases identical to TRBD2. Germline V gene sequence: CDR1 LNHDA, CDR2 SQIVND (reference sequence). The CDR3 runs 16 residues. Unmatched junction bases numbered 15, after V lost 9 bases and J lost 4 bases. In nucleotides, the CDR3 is TGTGCCAGCAGCCATCGGGGACTAGTAATGGCAGATACGCAGTATTTT. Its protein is CASSHRGLVMADTQYF.

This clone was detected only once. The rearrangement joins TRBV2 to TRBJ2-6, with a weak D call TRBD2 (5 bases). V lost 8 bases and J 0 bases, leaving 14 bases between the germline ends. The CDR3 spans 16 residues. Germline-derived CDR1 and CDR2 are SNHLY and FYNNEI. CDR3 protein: CASSRGRDSGANVLTF. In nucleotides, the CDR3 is TGTGCCAGCTCCCGCGGACGGGACTCTGGGGCCAACGTCCTGACTTTC.

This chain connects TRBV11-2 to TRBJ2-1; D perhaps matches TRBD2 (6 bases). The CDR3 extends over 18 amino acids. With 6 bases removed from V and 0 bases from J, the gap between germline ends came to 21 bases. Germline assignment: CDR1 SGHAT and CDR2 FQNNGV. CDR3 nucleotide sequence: TGTGCCAGCAGTCCATCGCACCCCTGGGGACTCTCCTACAATGAGCAGTTCTTC. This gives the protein CASSPSHPWGLSYNEQFF.

CDR3 DNA: TGTGCCAGCAGCTTAGGGACAGGGGGAACTGAAGCTTTCTTT. Its translation is CASSLGTGGTEAFF. The J gene is TRBJ1-1, the V gene TRBV5-8; the match to TRBD1 covers 11 bases. Unmatched junction bases numbered 2, after V lost 2 bases and J lost 5 bases. Germline V gene sequence: CDR1 SGHTS, CDR2 YDEGEE. The CDR3 covers 14 residues.

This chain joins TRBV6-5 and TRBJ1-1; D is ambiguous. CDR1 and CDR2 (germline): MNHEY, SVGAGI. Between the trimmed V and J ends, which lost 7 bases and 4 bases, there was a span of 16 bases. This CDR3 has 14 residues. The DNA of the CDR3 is TGTGCCAGCACTTCGAGGTTTGGTGGCACTGAAGCTTTCTTT. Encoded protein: CASTSRFGGTEAFF.

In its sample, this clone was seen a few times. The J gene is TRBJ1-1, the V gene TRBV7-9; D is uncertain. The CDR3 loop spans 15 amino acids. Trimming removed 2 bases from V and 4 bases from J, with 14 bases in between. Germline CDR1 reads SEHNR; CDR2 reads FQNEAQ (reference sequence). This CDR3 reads CASSLLGRGPTEAFF. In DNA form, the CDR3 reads TGTGCCAGCAGCTTACTCGGCAGAGGGCCCACTGAAGCTTTCTTT.